The sequence of this T cell receptor (beta chain) was determined in a study of T cell responses to AZD1222 COVID-19 vaccine. This clone appeared once. Its antigen is currently unknown. The germline gives CDR1 MNHEY, CDR2 SMNVEV (reference sequence). V was trimmed by 3 bases and J by 2 bases, leaving 14 bases between them. There are 15 residues in the CDR3. Regarding the study as a whole: Sampling captured repertoires only after the peak T cell response.

The data were produced by immunoSEQ multiplex PCR, yet TCRdb's version contains in-frame clones alone and is incomplete. The data contain some 150,000 clones, 90% to 95% of them singletons. Sequencing used peripheral blood, obtained on day 0 of AZD1222 vaccination. The chain is built from TRBV27 and TRBJ2-7, with a weak D call TRBD1 (6 bases). The TCR sequence derives from an adult in good health. The CDR3 spells CASSLAGTSPYEQYF. The CDR3 DNA reads TGTGCCAGCAGTTTGGCCGGGACAAGCCCCTACGAGCAGTACTTC.